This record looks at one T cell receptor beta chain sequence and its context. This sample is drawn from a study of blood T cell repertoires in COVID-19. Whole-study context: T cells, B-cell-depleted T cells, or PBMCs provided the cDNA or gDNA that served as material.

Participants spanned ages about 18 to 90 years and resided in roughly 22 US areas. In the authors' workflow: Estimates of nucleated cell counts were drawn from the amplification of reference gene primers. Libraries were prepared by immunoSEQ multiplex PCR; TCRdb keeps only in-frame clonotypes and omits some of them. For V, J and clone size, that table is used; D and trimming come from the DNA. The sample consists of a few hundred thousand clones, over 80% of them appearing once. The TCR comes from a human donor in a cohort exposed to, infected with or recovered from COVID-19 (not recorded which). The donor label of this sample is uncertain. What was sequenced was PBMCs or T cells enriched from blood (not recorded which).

The CDR3 nucleotides read TGTGCCAGCAGTTACAGGGGGATCGAAGACTACACCTTC. Its protein product is CASSYRGIEDYTF. The chain combines TRBV6-5 with TRBJ1-2, with D possibly matching TRBD1 (6 bases). Per germline, CDR1 MNHEY and CDR2 SVGAGI. The V gene lost 2 bases and the J gene lost 10 bases, with 14 bases spanning the gap. This CDR3 contains 13 residues.